The clone carrying this T cell receptor (beta chain) showed up many times. V lost 6 bases to trimming and J lost 2 bases; unmatched junction nucleotides: 4. The V gene's germline CDR1 is SQVTM and CDR2 ANQGSEA. The CDR3 is made up of 15 amino acids. Sequencing libraries for TCR beta were prepared with iRepertoire HTBI primers and Arm-PCR of CDR3 regions. TCRdb recomputed calls from the multiplex PCR reads with MiXCR, one row per CDR3 protein. The repertoire consists of hundreds of thousands of distinct CDR3 sequences, with roughly 13% occurring once and the leading ten covering roughly a tenth. This sample is part of a study of regulatory T cells in long-lasting Graves disease. Time point defined: newly diagnosed GD, antithyroid drugs for less than 3 months. The authors made the TCR library using RNA they extracted from PBMCs. The data also belong to a second study, concerning T cells in Graves' hyperthyroidism and ophthalmopathy. That source adds: Stable hyperthyroidism was told apart from ophthalmopathy by a model built on 13 V-J features. Ophthalmopathy was identified by the model a median about 6.8 months ahead of onset.

V and J are TRBV29-1 and TRBJ2-1; 13 nucleotides match TRBD2. The sample in question was peripheral blood mononuclear cells (PBMCs), obtained at new diagnosis, from a patient treated with antithyroid drugs. The clonotype comes from a man aged 30 to 45 with Graves disease. The CDR3 DNA reads as TGCAGCGTGGGGGGACTAGCGGGACCCTACAATGAGCAGTTCTTC. Its translation: CSVGGLAGPYNEQFF.